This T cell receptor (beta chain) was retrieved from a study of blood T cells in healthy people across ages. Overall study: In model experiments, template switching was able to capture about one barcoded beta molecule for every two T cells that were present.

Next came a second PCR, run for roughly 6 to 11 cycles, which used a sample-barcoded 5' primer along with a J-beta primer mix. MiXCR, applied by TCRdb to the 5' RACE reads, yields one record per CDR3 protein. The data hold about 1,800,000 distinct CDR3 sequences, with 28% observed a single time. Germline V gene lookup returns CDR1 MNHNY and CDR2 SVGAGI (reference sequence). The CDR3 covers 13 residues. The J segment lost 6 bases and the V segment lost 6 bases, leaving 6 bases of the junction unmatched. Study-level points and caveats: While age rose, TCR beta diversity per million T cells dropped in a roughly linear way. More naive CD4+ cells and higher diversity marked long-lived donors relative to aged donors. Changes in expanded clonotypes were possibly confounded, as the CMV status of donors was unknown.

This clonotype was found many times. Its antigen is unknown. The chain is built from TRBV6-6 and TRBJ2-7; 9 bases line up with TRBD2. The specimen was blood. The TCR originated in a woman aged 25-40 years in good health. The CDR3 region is CASRPGLASEQYF. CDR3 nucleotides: TGTGCCAGCAGACCCGGACTAGCGAGCGAGCAGTACTTC.